This TCR beta chain emerged from a study of metastatic and nonmetastatic thyroid tumors. Study background: The comparison covered peripheral blood and tumor or nodule tissue in malignant and benign thyroid patients. Findings and limits, study-wide: Significantly higher TCR beta diversity was reportedly seen in malignant thyroid tumors than benign nodules, in blood and tumor.

J was trimmed by 5 bases and V by 4 bases; bases with no gene match: 3. Germline V gives CDR1 DFQATT, CDR2 SNEGSKA (reference sequence). The CDR3 is 14 residues long. Methods used by the authors: Built for papillary thyroid cancer, a distant-metastasis classifier drew on CDR3 differences across clinicopathological groups. TCRdb reanalyzed the PCR reads via MiXCR. TCRdb's processing, not the study's, gives the V and J calls here. The table shows approximately 19,000 clones, with around 21% occurring only once. In regard to this clone: Its antigen is currently unknown. With a much larger clone just one base away, this may be a read error.

None of the patients had undergone any treatment ahead of thyroid surgery. Sequencing was carried out using blood. The sequence was collected from a female donor with papillary thyroid cancer or a benign thyroid nodule (not recorded which). Some clones in this sample may be carry-over from other donors' samples. The J gene is TRBJ2-1, the V gene TRBV20-1; TRBD2 matches 12 bases. In DNA, the CDR3 is TGCAGTGCTACCAGGACTAGCGGGAACAATGAGCAGTTCTTC. It yields the protein CSATRTSGNNEQFF.